The rows below give T cell receptor beta chains drawn from one sample of a study of OX40 agonist ivuxolimab in advanced cancers. The assay was immunoSEQ multiplex PCR, and TCRdb's table has in-frame clones only and misses some. Here the sample spans around 60,000 clones, 80% to 95% being singletons. The sequencing used CD4+ or CD8+ T cells sorted from blood, collected in a trial of the OX40 agonist ivuxolimab. The receptor source for this set is an adult with an advanced solid tumor such as melanoma, head and neck, liver or kidney cancer. The CDR3 runs from the conserved cysteine through the conserved F or W. D genes are given only for firm matches. Expanded clones get a size class; other rows say once, few or many, or leave the size out.

>NA|NA|TRBV7-2|TRBJ1-6
TGTGCCAGCAGCCTAAAGGAAAGTTCACCCCTCCACTTT
CASSLKESSPLHF
>NA|NA|TRBV29-1|TRBJ2-7
TGCAGCGAAGGGTTAACCTACGAGCAGTACTTC
CSEGLTYEQYF
>NA|NA|TRBV19|TRBJ2-1
TGTGCCAGTAGTATGGTATTGGAGAATGAGCAGTTCTTC
CASSMVLENEQFF
>TRBD2|NA|TRBV19|TRBJ2-7
TGTGCCAGTAGTATCCGACTAGCGGGATCCCCGAGGTCCTACGAGCAGTACTTC
CASSIRLAGSPRSYEQYF
>NA|NA|TRBV7-8|TRBJ1-2
TGTGCCAGCAGCTCGGGGCGGGCGGGGGCATCTATTGGCTACACCTTC
CASSSGRAGASIGYTF
>NA|NA|TRBV27|TRBJ1-2
TGTGCCAGCAGGGGGAGCCCCTATGGCTACACCTTC
CASRGSPYGYTF
>NA|NA|TRBV19|TRBJ2-1
TGTGCCAGTAGTTCAGCCCTAAATGAGCAGTTCTTC
CASSSALNEQFF
>TRBD2|NA|TRBV2|TRBJ2-3
TGTGCCAGCAGTGAGCGGACTAGCGGGTCGTTTTGGACGCAGTATTTT
CASSERTSGSFWTQYF
>TRBD1|NA|TRBV28|TRBJ2-1
TGTGCCAGCAGTTTCGGGACAGGGGTTTGGGAGCAGTTCTTC
CASSFGTGVWEQFF
>TRBD2|NA|TRBV19|TRBJ2-1
TGTGCCAGTAGTATGACTAGCGGGAGTAACTTGGAGCAGTTCTTC
CASSMTSGSNLEQFF
>TRBD2|NA|TRBV27|TRBJ2-3
TGTGCCAGCAGTTCGGGACTAGCGGGACCAGATACGCAGTATTTT
CASSSGLAGPDTQYF
>TRBD1|NA|TRBV25-1|TRBJ2-3
TGTGCCAGCAGTCCTGGACAGGGCCCAGATACGCAGTATTTT
CASSPGQGPDTQYF
>TRBD1|NA|TRBV2|TRBJ2-7
TGTGCCAGCAGTGAAAGGGCAGGGGGCCCCTACGAGCAGTACTTC
CASSERAGGPYEQYF
>NA|once|TRBV6-6|TRBJ1-5
TGTGCCAGCAGGTATTTACAGGGTAACGATCAGCCCCAGCATTTT
CASRYLQGNDQPQHF
>TRBD2|NA|TRBV2|TRBJ2-1
TGTGCCAGCAATGGACTAGCGGGAGACAATGAGCAGTTCTTC
CASNGLAGDNEQFF
>NA|NA|TRBV6-5|TRBJ2-2
TGTGCCAGCAGTTCACTAGATAATTTCCCCGGGGAGCTGTTTTTT
CASSSLDNFPGELFF
>NA|NA|TRBV9|TRBJ1-6
TGTGCCAGCAGCGTAGTCGCGACTAATTCACCCCTCCACTTT
CASSVVATNSPLHF
>NA|NA|TRBV21-1|TRBJ2-2
TGTGCCAGCAGCAAACTCGGTGGCAGAACGAACACCGGGGAGCTGTTTTTT
CASSKLGGRTNTGELFF
>TRBD2|NA|TRBV9|TRBJ2-3
TGTGCCAGCAGCGTAGAGACTAGCGGGAGCGGAGATACGCAGTATTTT
CASSVETSGSGDTQYF
>NA|once|TRBV15|TRBJ2-7
TGTGCCACCAGCAGAGTGGGTTTCCAATTGGGCTCCGAGCAGTACTTC
CATSRVGFQLGSEQYF
>TRBD2|NA|TRBV4-1|TRBJ2-3
TGCGCCAGCAGCGGACTAGCGGGAGTTAGCACAGATACGCAGTATTTT
CASSGLAGVSTDTQYF
>NA|NA|TRBV7-8|TRBJ2-7
TGTGCCAGCAGCTTCGACAGGACCTACGAGCAGTACTTC
CASSFDRTYEQYF
>TRBD2|NA|TRBV7-9|TRBJ2-3
TGTGCCAGCAGCCTCGGGAGGGGAGATACGCAGTATTTT
CASSLGRGDTQYF
>NA|NA|TRBV27|TRBJ2-5
TGTGCCAGCAGTCCACAAGGGCCGGTTCAGCGCCAAGAGACCCAGTACTTC
CASSPQGPVQRQETQYF
>NA|NA|TRBV7-2|TRBJ1-1
TGTGCCAGCAGCTCTTCCGACAGTTACACTGAAGCTTTCTTT
CASSSSDSYTEAFF
>TRBD1|NA|TRBV9|TRBJ1-2
TGTGCCAGCAGCGTAGGGACAGGGGGGAATGGCTACACCTTC
CASSVGTGGNGYTF
>NA|NA|TRBV7-9|TRBJ2-2
TGTGCCAGCAGCTTAGTAGGGCGGGACCGGGTAAACACCGGGGAGCTGTTTTTT
CASSLVGRDRVNTGELFF
>TRBD1|NA|TRBV19|TRBJ2-5
TGTGCCAGTAGTCAGGACAGGCTCGCCCAGGAGACCCAGTACTTC
CASSQDRLAQETQYF
>NA|NA|TRBV6-6|TRBJ2-7
TGTGCCAGCAGTTTATTTGGGGGGCGCACCTACGAGCAGTACTTC
CASSLFGGRTYEQYF